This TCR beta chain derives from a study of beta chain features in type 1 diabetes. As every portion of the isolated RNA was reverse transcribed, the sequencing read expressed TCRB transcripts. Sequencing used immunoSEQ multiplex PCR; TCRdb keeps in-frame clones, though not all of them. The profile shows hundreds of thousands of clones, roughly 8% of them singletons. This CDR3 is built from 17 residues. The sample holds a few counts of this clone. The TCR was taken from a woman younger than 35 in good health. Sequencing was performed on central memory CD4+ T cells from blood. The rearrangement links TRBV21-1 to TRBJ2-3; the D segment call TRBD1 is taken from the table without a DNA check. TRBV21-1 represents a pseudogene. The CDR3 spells CASSLWDRPNGTDTQYF. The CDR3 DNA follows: TGTGCCAGCAGCCTTTGGGACAGGCCAAACGGGACAGATACGCAGTATTTT.